The rows below give T cell receptor beta chains drawn from one sample of a study of T cell responses to AZD1222 COVID-19 vaccine. Repertoires were generated with immunoSEQ multiplex PCR, while TCRdb's copy carries only in-frame clones and drops some. The sample includes approximately 130,000 clones, roughly nine tenths seen only once; the top ten take roughly 8.9%. This sample comprised peripheral blood, obtained 28 days after the second AZD1222 dose. These receptors were obtained from an adult who received the AZD1222 COVID-19 vaccine. Each CDR3 is given with its conserved first and last residue. The order of the fields is J gene, D gene, V gene, clone size, CDR3 protein, CDR3 DNA. A D gene is named only where the DNA matches it firmly. Some rows have no size entry. The others give once, few or many, or a class for an expanded clone.

J: TRBJ1-1
D: -
V: TRBV19
size: -
CDR3: CASSLTNPTEAFF
DNA: TGTGCCAGTAGTCTGACTAATCCCACTGAAGCTTTCTTT

J: TRBJ2-2
D: -
V: TRBV2
size: -
CDR3: CASSEVTGELFF
DNA: TGTGCCAGCAGTGAGGTCACCGGGGAGCTGTTTTTT

J: TRBJ2-1
D: TRBD2
V: TRBV9
size: -
CDR3: CASSAGTSGPYYEQFF
DNA: TGTGCCAGCAGCGCCGGGACTAGCGGACCCTACTATGAGCAGTTCTTC

J: TRBJ1-1
D: TRBD1
V: TRBV18
size: -
CDR3: CASSPGTGQYGAFF
DNA: TGTGCCAGCTCCCCGGGGACAGGCCAGTACGGAGCTTTCTTT

J: TRBJ2-7
D: -
V: TRBV5-4
size: -
CDR3: CATYESGAYEQYF
DNA: TGTGCCACCTACGAGTCAGGTGCCTACGAGCAGTACTTC

J: TRBJ1-1
D: -
V: TRBV10-3
size: -
CDR3: CAIAGQREAFF
DNA: TGTGCCATAGCCGGACAGCGTGAAGCTTTCTTT

J: TRBJ2-7
D: -
V: TRBV12-1
size: -
CDR3: CASSFAPPGLAHEQYF
DNA: TGTGCCAGCAGCTTTGCGCCACCGGGACTAGCCCACGAGCAGTACTTC

J: TRBJ1-2
D: -
V: TRBV12-3/TRBV12-4
size: -
CDR3: CASRPRGLYGYTF
DNA: TGTGCCAGCAGGCCTCGGGGGCTATATGGCTACACCTTC

J: TRBJ1-2
D: -
V: TRBV9
size: -
CDR3: CASSVVGGYGYTF
DNA: TGTGCCAGCAGCGTGGTGGGAGGGTATGGCTACACCTTC

J: TRBJ1-6
D: TRBD1
V: TRBV30
size: few
CDR3: CAWSVLAGGGGSPLHF
DNA: TGTGCCTGGAGTGTACTGGCAGGGGGTGGCGGTTCACCCCTCCACTTT

J: TRBJ2-2
D: TRBD1
V: TRBV18
size: -
CDR3: CASSPRFGTGGDTGELFF
DNA: TGTGCCAGCTCACCACGGTTTGGGACAGGGGGCGACACCGGGGAGCTGTTTTTT

J: TRBJ2-3
D: TRBD1
V: TRBV30
size: -
CDR3: CAFNPGGGDTQYF
DNA: TGTGCCTTCAATCCAGGGGGTGGGGATACGCAGTATTTT

J: TRBJ1-2
D: TRBD1
V: TRBV29-1
size: -
CDR3: CSVDRGWGYTF
DNA: TGCAGCGTCGACAGGGGCTGGGGCTACACCTTC

J: TRBJ1-4
D: -
V: TRBV2
size: -
CDR3: CASNRLRANEKLFF
DNA: TGTGCCAGCAACAGGTTACGGGCTAATGAAAAACTGTTTTTT

J: TRBJ1-5
D: TRBD1
V: TRBV30
size: -
CDR3: CAWGQGGNQPQHF
DNA: TGTGCCTGGGGACAGGGTGGCAATCAGCCCCAGCATTTT

J: TRBJ1-2
D: -
V: TRBV4-3
size: -
CDR3: CASSQSRQTGYTF
DNA: TGCGCCAGCAGCCAAAGCCGACAGACCGGCTACACCTTC

J: TRBJ1-5
D: TRBD1
V: TRBV9
size: -
CDR3: CASSEGQGNQPQHF
DNA: TGTGCCAGCAGCGAGGGACAGGGCAATCAGCCCCAGCATTTT

J: TRBJ1-3
D: -
V: TRBV7-6
size: -
CDR3: CASTPGGSGNTIYF
DNA: TGTGCCAGCACCCCCGGCGGCTCTGGAAACACCATATATTTT

J: TRBJ1-1
D: -
V: TRBV2
size: -
CDR3: CASSVVNTEAFF
DNA: TGTGCCAGCAGTGTGGTGAACACTGAAGCTTTCTTT

J: TRBJ1-1
D: -
V: TRBV7-8
size: once
CDR3: CASSRFSDLNTEAFF
DNA: TGTGCCAGCAGCAGGTTTAGCGACCTGAACACTGAAGCTTTCTTT

J: TRBJ2-3
D: -
V: TRBV5-6
size: -
CDR3: CASSLGRESTDTQYF
DNA: TGTGCCAGCAGCCTCGGACGGGAAAGCACAGATACGCAGTATTTT

J: TRBJ2-7
D: TRBD1
V: TRBV7-8
size: -
CDR3: CASSPRTGTYEQYF
DNA: TGTGCCAGCAGCCCACGGACAGGAACCTACGAGCAGTACTTC

J: TRBJ2-3
D: TRBD2
V: TRBV7-2
size: -
CDR3: CASSLAGGTDTQYF
DNA: TGTGCCAGCAGCCTAGCGGGGGGCACAGATACGCAGTATTTT

J: TRBJ1-4
D: -
V: TRBV18
size: -
CDR3: CASSPKGSTRNEKLFF
DNA: TGTGCCAGCTCACCCAAGGGGTCAACCCGTAATGAAAAACTGTTTTTT

J: TRBJ2-3
D: -
V: TRBV5-1
size: few
CDR3: CASSLAELGRDTQYF
DNA: TGCGCCAGCAGCTTGGCCGAGCTGGGCAGAGATACGCAGTATTTT

J: TRBJ2-2
D: TRBD2
V: TRBV19
size: -
CDR3: CASRGLAETGELFF
DNA: TGTGCCAGTAGGGGACTAGCGGAAACCGGGGAGCTGTTTTTT

J: TRBJ1-2
D: TRBD1
V: TRBV28
size: once
CDR3: CAIKPGQGYGYTF
DNA: TGTGCCATCAAACCGGGACAGGGGTATGGCTACACCTTC

J: TRBJ1-5
D: TRBD1
V: TRBV18
size: -
CDR3: CASSLGQGASNQPQHF
DNA: TGTGCCAGCTCACTAGGACAGGGGGCAAGCAATCAGCCCCAGCATTTT

J: TRBJ1-1
D: TRBD1
V: TRBV6-5
size: -
CDR3: CASSPRTGVRTEAFF
DNA: TGTGCCAGCAGTCCCAGGACAGGAGTTAGGACTGAAGCTTTCTTT

J: TRBJ2-4
D: -
V: TRBV7-9
size: -
CDR3: CASSLDRAGDIQYF
DNA: TGTGCCAGCAGCTTAGATCGCGCTGGGGACATTCAGTACTTC

J: TRBJ1-4
D: TRBD1
V: TRBV18
size: -
CDR3: CASSLPGGSNEKLFF
DNA: TGTGCCAGCTCACTCCCAGGGGGCTCTAATGAAAAACTGTTTTTT

J: TRBJ2-5
D: TRBD1
V: TRBV10-3
size: -
CDR3: CAIGTGEETQYF
DNA: TGTGCCATCGGGACAGGGGAAGAGACCCAGTACTTC

J: TRBJ2-1
D: -
V: TRBV15
size: -
CDR3: CATSRWDEQFF
DNA: TGTGCCACCAGCAGATGGGATGAGCAGTTCTTC

J: TRBJ2-7
D: TRBD2
V: TRBV6-2/TRBV6-3
size: few
CDR3: CASSSPGVAGYEQYF
DNA: TGTGCCAGCAGTTCACCCGGGGTAGCGGGCTACGAGCAGTACTTC

J: TRBJ2-1
D: -
V: TRBV7-2
size: -
CDR3: CASSLRQVPNEQFF
DNA: TGTGCCAGCAGCTTAAGACAAGTGCCCAATGAGCAGTTCTTC

J: TRBJ2-7
D: TRBD1
V: TRBV7-2
size: -
CDR3: CASSLLGQGYEQYF
DNA: TGTGCCAGCAGCTTATTAGGACAGGGCTACGAGCAGTACTTC

J: TRBJ2-5
D: TRBD2
V: TRBV3-1/TRBV3-2
size: -
CDR3: CASSQGAPSGGMAETQYF
DNA: TGTGCCAGCAGCCAAGGGGCTCCTAGCGGGGGCATGGCGGAGACCCAGTACTTC

J: TRBJ2-7
D: -
V: TRBV9
size: -
CDR3: CASSVAAGGVYEQYF
DNA: TGTGCCAGCAGCGTAGCGGCAGGGGGGGTCTACGAGCAGTACTTC

J: TRBJ2-1
D: -
V: TRBV5-1
size: -
CDR3: CASSQVGIDEQFF
DNA: TGCGCCAGCAGCCAAGTGGGGATAGATGAGCAGTTCTTC

J: TRBJ1-1
D: -
V: TRBV29-1
size: -
CDR3: CSVEPTMNTEAFF
DNA: TGCAGCGTTGAACCCACTATGAACACTGAAGCTTTCTTT

J: TRBJ1-1
D: -
V: TRBV19
size: -
CDR3: CASSIRKNTEAFF
DNA: TGTGCCAGTAGTATACGGAAGAACACTGAAGCTTTCTTT

J: TRBJ1-2
D: -
V: TRBV20-1
size: few
CDR3: CSARVIYGYTF
DNA: TGCAGTGCTAGAGTAATATATGGCTACACCTTC

J: TRBJ1-2
D: -
V: TRBV19
size: -
CDR3: CASSMGAIDGYTF
DNA: TGTGCCAGTAGTATGGGTGCCATAGATGGCTACACCTTC

J: TRBJ2-7
D: -
V: TRBV13
size: -
CDR3: CASSSEATPPAGEQYF
DNA: TGTGCCAGCAGCTCGGAGGCGACCCCCCCGGCCGGCGAGCAGTACTTC

J: TRBJ2-1
D: TRBD2
V: TRBV19
size: -
CDR3: CASKMGTSGRLYNEQFF
DNA: TGTGCCAGTAAAATGGGGACTAGCGGGAGGTTATACAATGAGCAGTTCTTC

J: TRBJ2-7
D: -
V: TRBV5-4
size: few
CDR3: CASSLAGSSYEQYF
DNA: TGTGCCAGCAGCTTGGCCGGGAGCTCCTACGAGCAGTACTTC

J: TRBJ2-2
D: -
V: TRBV5-1
size: -
CDR3: CASSRSAVSNTGELFF
DNA: TGCGCCAGCAGCCGCTCAGCCGTATCGAACACCGGGGAGCTGTTTTTT

J: TRBJ2-7
D: -
V: TRBV2
size: -
CDR3: CASSEVRIVPLGQYF
DNA: TGTGCCAGCAGTGAGGTCCGGATAGTCCCGCTGGGGCAGTACTTC

J: TRBJ2-3
D: -
V: TRBV18
size: -
CDR3: CASSETGVLTDTQYF
DNA: TGTGCCAGCTCAGAGACAGGCGTGCTCACAGATACGCAGTATTTT

J: TRBJ2-2
D: -
V: TRBV7-9
size: once
CDR3: CASSLPGRVWWELFF
DNA: TGTGCCAGCAGCTTACCGGGACGGGTGTGGTGGGAGCTGTTTTTT

J: TRBJ2-5
D: TRBD2
V: TRBV12-5
size: -
CDR3: CASGKGGGTETQYF
DNA: TGTGCTAGTGGCAAAGGCGGGGGGACGGAGACCCAGTACTTC

J: TRBJ2-7
D: TRBD2
V: TRBV12-5
size: few
CDR3: CASGLGLAGGEEQYF
DNA: TGTGCTAGTGGTTTAGGACTAGCGGGGGGAGAAGAGCAGTACTTC